This T cell receptor (gamma chain) was retrieved from a study of γδ T cells in repeated Plasmodium falciparum infection. Study-wide points: In Vdelta2-negative, largely Vdelta1+, gammadelta repertoires, repeated controlled infections appeared to drive clonal selection waves.

Gammadelta T cells were flow-sorted from PBMC into Vgamma9/Vdelta2+ and Vdelta2-negative populations for bulk analysis. TRG and TRD sequences were obtained from every sorted gammadelta sample. TCRdb repeated clone calling on the multiplex PCR reads with CATT. The table has roughly 32,000 gamma-chain clones, approximately 1.4% seen once. This clone was detected ten times or more. Its antigen is still unknown. TCRdb shows a much larger clone's protein in place of this DNA's translation, and the two differ at residue 3, likely through a read error; the protein shown is translated from the DNA. The CDR3 is 15 amino acids. The germline CDR1 and CDR2 sequences are GITISATS and ISYDGTV (reference sequence).

The sequenced sample was gamma-delta T cells from blood. The TCR was taken from a pool of human donors (malaria-infected and uninfected, not separated). The chain combines TRGV9 with TRGJP. TCRdb records no J gene; here it was assigned by comparing the DNA to germline. The CDR3 spells CASWEEALGKKIKVF. The CDR3 coding sequence is TGTGCCTCGTGGGAGGAGGCGTTGGGCAAAAAAATCAAGGTATTT.